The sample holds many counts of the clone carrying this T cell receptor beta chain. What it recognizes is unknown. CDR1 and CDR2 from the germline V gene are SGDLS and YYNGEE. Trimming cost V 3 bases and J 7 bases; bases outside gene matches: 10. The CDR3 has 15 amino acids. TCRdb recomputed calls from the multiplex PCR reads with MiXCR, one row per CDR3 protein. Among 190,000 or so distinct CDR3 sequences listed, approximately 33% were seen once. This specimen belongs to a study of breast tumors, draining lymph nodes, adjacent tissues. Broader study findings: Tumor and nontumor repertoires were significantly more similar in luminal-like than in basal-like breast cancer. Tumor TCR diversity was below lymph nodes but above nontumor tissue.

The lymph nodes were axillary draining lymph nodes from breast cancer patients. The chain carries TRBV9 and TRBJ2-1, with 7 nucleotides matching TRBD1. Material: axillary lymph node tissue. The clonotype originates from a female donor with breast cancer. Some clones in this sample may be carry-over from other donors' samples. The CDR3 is CASSAGTADANEQFF. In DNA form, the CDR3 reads TGTGCCAGCAGCGCCGGGACAGCAGACGCGAATGAGCAGTTCTTC.